The subject of this entry is one TCR beta chain. Profiling relied on immunoSEQ multiplex PCR, and the TCRdb table lists in-frame clones only, not all of them. The table shows 50,000 or so clones, with 57% occurring only once. Germline values: CDR1 SQVTM, CDR2 ANQGSEA. Trimming left V 3 bases short and J 1 base short, with 6 bases between. The CDR3 spans 12 residues. This record comes from a study of cytotoxic CD8 clonotypes in ibrutinib-treated CLL. V is TRBV29-1 and J is TRBJ1-2, with D hard to call. The sequence was obtained from a human donor with chronic lymphocytic leukemia. The source material was PBMCs, sampled after 24 months of ibrutinib treatment. CDR3 coding DNA: TGCAGCGTTGACGGTTTTAACTATGGCTACACCTTC. Translating it yields CSVDGFNYGYTF.